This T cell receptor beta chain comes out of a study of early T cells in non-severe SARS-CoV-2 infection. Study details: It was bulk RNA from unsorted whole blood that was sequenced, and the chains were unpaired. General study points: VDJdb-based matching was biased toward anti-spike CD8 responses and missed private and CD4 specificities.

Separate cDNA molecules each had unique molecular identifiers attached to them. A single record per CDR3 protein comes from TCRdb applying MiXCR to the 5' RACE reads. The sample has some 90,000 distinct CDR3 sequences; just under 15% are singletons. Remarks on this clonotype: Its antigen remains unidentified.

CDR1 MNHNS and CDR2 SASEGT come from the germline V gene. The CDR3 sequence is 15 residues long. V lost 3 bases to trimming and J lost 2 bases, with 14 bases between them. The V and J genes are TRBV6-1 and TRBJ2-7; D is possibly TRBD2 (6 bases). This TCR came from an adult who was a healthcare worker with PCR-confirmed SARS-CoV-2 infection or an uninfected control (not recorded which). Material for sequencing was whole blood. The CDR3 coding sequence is TGTGCCAGCAGTGAGGGCTCTAGCGCAACCTACGAGCAGTACTTC. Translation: CASSEGSSATYEQYF.